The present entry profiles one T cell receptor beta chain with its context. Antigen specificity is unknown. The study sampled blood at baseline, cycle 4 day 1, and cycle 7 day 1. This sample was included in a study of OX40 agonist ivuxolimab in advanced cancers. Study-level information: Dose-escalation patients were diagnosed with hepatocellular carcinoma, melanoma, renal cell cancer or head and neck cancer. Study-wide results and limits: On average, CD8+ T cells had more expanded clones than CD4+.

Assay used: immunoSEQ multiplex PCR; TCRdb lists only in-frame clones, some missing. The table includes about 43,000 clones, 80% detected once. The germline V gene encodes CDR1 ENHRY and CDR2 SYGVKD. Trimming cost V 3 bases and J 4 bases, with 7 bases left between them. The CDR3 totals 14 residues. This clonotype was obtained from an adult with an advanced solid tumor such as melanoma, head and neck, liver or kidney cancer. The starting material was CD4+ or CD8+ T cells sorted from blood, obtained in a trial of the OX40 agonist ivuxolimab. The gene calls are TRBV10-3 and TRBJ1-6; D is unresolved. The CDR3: CAISERNYNSPLHF. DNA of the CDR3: TGTGCCATCAGTGAAAGAAATTATAATTCACCCCTCCACTTT.